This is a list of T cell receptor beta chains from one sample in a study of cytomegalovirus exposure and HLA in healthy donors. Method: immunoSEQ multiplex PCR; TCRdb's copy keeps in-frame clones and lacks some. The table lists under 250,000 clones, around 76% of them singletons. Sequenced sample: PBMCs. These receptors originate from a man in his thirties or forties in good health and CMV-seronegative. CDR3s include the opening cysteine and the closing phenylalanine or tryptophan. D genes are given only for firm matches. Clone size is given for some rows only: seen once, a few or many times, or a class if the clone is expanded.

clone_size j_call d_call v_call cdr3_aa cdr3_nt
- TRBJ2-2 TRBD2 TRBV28 CASSRGLAGREGYVTGELFF TGTGCCAGCAGCCGCGGACTAGCGGGAAGAGAGGGTTATGTGACCGGGGAGCTGTTTTTT
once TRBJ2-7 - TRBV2 CARSAPVQGYEQYF TGTGCCAGGTCAGCCCCAGTCCAGGGCTACGAGCAGTACTTC
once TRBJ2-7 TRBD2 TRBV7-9 CASSPGTSGRSEQYF TGTGCCAGCAGCCCAGGGACTAGCGGGAGGTCCGAGCAGTACTTC
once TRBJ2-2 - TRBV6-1 CASRDQTGTTGELFF TGTGCCAGCAGGGACCAGACAGGCACAACCGGGGAGCTGTTTTTT
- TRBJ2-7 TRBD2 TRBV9 CASSVGRGGYEQYF TGTGCCAGCAGCGTAGGACGGGGGGGATACGAGCAGTACTTC
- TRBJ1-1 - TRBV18 CASSPTKGDTEAFF TGTGCCAGCTCACCCACCAAGGGGGACACTGAAGCTTTCTTT
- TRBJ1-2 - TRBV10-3 CAISEVHHYGYTF TGTGCCATCAGTGAAGTACATCACTATGGCTACACCTTC
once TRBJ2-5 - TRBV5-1 CASSQIRGETQYF TGCGCCAGCAGCCAAATAAGGGGAGAGACCCAGTACTTC
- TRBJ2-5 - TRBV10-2 CASRTRDLVGTQYF TGCGCCAGCAGAACTCGGGATCTCGTAGGGACCCAGTACTTC
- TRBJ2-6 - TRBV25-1 CASSEFLTANSGANVLTF TGTGCCAGCAGTGAATTCCTGACAGCAAACTCTGGGGCCAACGTCCTGACTTTC
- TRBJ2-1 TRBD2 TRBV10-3 CAIRRTSGSSNQFF TGTGCCATCAGGCGGACTAGCGGGAGTTCGAATCAGTTCTTC
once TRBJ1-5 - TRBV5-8 CASSLGAGQPQHF TGTGCCAGCAGCTTGGGGGCAGGTCAGCCCCAGCATTTT
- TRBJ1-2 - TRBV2 CASSKGEGSYGYTF TGTGCCAGCAGTAAGGGGGAGGGAAGCTATGGCTACACCTTC
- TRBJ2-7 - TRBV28 CASSLSTPFHEQYF TGTGCCAGCAGTTTATCGACTCCTTTCCACGAGCAGTACTTC
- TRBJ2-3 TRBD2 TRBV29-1 CSVEGGRAPDTQYF TGCAGCGTTGAAGGAGGGAGGGCCCCAGATACGCAGTATTTT
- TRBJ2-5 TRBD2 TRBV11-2 CASSLYAGAQETQYF TGTGCCAGCAGCTTATATGCGGGAGCCCAAGAGACCCAGTACTTC
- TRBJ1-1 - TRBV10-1 CASSADRNTEAFF TGCGCCAGCAGTGCGGACAGGAACACTGAAGCTTTCTTT
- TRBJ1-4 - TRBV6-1 CASSEAQGGNEKLFF TGTGCCAGCAGTGAAGCGCAAGGGGGTAATGAAAAACTGTTTTTT
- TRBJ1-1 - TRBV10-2 CASTERRDTEAFF TGCGCCAGCACAGAGCGGAGGGACACTGAAGCTTTCTTT
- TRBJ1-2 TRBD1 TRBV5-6 CASSSRGKGGYTF TGTGCCAGCAGCTCCAGGGGGAAAGGTGGCTACACCTTC
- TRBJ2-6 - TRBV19 CASSIEQFAGANVLTF TGTGCCAGTAGTATAGAGCAGTTTGCTGGGGCCAACGTCCTGACTTTC
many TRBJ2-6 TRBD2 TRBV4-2 CASSPELGAGGLIQSGANVLTF TGTGCCAGCAGCCCCGAACTCGGAGCGGGAGGGCTTATCCAGTCTGGGGCCAACGTCCTGACTTTC
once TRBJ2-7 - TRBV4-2 CASSQGGGGPTSYEQYF TGTGCCAGCAGCCAGGGTGGGGGGGGGCCCACCTCCTACGAGCAGTACTTC
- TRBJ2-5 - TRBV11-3 CASSLRVGETQYF TGTGCCAGCAGCCTGCGGGTGGGAGAGACCCAGTACTTC
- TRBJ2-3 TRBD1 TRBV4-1 CASSQTYFRDRDTDTQYF TGCGCCAGCAGCCAGACCTATTTTAGGGACAGGGACACAGATACGCAGTATTTT
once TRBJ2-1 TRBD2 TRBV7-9 CASSLVGVAGVYNEQFF TGTGCCAGCAGCTTAGTGGGGGTAGCGGGAGTTTACAATGAGCAGTTCTTC
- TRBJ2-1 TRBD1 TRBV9 CASSAGGTGLSNEQFF TGTGCCAGCAGCGCAGGGGGGACAGGGCTCTCCAATGAGCAGTTCTTC
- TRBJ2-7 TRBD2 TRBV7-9 CASSQLAGGPYEQYF TGTGCCAGCAGCCAATTAGCGGGAGGGCCCTACGAGCAGTACTTC
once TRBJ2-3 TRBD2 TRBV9 CASSPSSGVKDTQYF TGTGCCAGCAGCCCATCTAGCGGGGTCAAAGATACGCAGTATTTT
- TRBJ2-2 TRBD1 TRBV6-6 CASSFLTGDTGELFF TGTGCCAGCAGTTTTCTGACAGGGGATACCGGGGAGCTGTTTTTT
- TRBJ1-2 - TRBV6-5 CASSIGGRSVYGYTF TGTGCCAGCAGTATTGGCGGTCGGTCAGTCTATGGCTACACCTTC
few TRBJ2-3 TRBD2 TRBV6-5 CASSLLAGVTDTQYF TGTGCCAGCAGCCTACTAGCGGGAGTCACAGATACGCAGTATTTT
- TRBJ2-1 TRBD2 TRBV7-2 CASSPIRTSGRASYNEQFF TGTGCCAGCAGCCCAATCAGGACTAGCGGGAGGGCCTCCTACAATGAGCAGTTCTTC
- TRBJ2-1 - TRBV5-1 CASSFGVLYNEQFF TGCGCCAGCAGCTTCGGGGTCCTTTACAATGAGCAGTTCTTC
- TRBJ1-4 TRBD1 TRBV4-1 CASSQLGQGISSKLFF TGCGCCAGCAGCCAACTCGGACAGGGGATTTCTTCAAAACTGTTTTTT
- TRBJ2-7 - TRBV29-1 CSVKLSYEQYF TGCAGCGTAAAGCTCTCCTACGAGCAGTACTTC
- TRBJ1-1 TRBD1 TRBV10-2 CASTLSRTGEVRTEAFF TGCGCCAGCACCCTCAGCCGGACAGGGGAGGTACGGACTGAAGCTTTCTTT
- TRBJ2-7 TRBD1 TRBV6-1 CASKGQGASHEQYF TGTGCCAGCAAAGGACAGGGGGCGTCCCACGAGCAGTACTTC
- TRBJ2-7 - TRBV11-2 CASSLGDSYEQYF TGTGCCAGCAGCTTAGGAGACTCCTACGAGCAGTACTTC